Included here is one T cell receptor (beta chain) sequence, with context. This specimen comes from a study of shared clonotypes between healthy human individuals. Background on the study: CD4 naive cells filled three plates per donor, CD4 memory three, CD8 naive two and CD8 memory one.

Cells designated naive CD8 were CD45RO-negative and were positively selected for CCR7, with terminally differentiated effector memory CD45RA+ cells excluded. The CDR3 is 14 residues long. The V gene end was trimmed by 6 bases and the J gene end by 6 bases; junction bases not matched to a gene: 6. CDR1 MDHEN and CDR2 SYDVKM come from the germline V gene. Samples underwent the assay at deep level. Investigators spread the genomic DNA of each subset evenly over several immunoSEQ plates. The DNA input per sorted-subset replicate PCR was about 220 ng, corresponding to 30,000 or so T cell genomes. The assay was immunoSEQ multiplex PCR, and TCRdb's table has in-frame clones only and misses some. The sample contains around 2,000,000 clones, approximately 94% of which appear only once.

The clonotype was recovered from a man aged 18 to 29 in good health. Some clones in this sample may be carry-over from other donors' samples. The chain is built from TRBV28 and TRBJ2-7, with 12 bases matching TRBD1. Sequenced: naive CD8+ T cells from PBMCs. The CDR3 spells CASSRGQGAAEQYF. The CDR3 region has the DNA TGTGCCAGCAGCAGGGGACAGGGGGCTGCCGAGCAGTACTTC.